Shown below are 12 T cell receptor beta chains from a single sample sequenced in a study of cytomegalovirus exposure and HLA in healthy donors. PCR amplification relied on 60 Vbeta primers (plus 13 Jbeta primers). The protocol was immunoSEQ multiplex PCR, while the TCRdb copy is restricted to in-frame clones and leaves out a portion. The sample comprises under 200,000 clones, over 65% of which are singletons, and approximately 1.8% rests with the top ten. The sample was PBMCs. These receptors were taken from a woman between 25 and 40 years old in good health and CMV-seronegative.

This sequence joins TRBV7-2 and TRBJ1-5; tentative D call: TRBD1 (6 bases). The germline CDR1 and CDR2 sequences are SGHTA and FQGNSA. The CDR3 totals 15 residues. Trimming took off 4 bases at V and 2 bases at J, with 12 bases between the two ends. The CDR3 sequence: CASSSGGAGNQPQHF. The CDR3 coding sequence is TGTGCCAGCAGCTCGGGGGGGGCTGGCAATCAGCCCCAGCATTTT.

Written as DNA, the CDR3 is TGTGCCAGCAGCCCAGGACAGGGCCCCACTGAAGCTTTCTTT. Amino acid sequence: CASSPGQGPTEAFF. The V call is TRBV9, the J call TRBJ1-1; 8 bases are a match to TRBD1. Germline V gene data show CDR1 as SGDLS and CDR2 as YYNGEE. V dropped 4 bases and J dropped 4; count of bases not matched to a gene: 6. This CDR3 region has 14 residues.

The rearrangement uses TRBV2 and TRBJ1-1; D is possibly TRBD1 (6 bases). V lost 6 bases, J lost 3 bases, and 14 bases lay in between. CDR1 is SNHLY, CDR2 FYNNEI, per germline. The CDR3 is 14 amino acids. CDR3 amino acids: CASSSTGFDTEAFF. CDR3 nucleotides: TGTGCCAGCAGCTCCACAGGGTTTGACACTGAAGCTTTCTTT.

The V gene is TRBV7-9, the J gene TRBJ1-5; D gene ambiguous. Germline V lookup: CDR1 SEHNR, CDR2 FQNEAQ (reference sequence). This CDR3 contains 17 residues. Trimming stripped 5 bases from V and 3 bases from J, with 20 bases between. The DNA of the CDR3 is TGTGCCAGCAGCCCCCCCCGGACGGGGAGAATCAATCAGCCCCAGCATTTT. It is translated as CASSPPRTGRINQPQHF.

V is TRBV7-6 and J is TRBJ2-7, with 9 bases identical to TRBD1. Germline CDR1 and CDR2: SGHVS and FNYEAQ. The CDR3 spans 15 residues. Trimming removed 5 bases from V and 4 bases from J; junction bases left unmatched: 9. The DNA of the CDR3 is TGTGCCAGCAGCCCTCCGGACAGGGGCACTTACGAGCAGTACTTC. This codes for CASSPPDRGTYEQYF.

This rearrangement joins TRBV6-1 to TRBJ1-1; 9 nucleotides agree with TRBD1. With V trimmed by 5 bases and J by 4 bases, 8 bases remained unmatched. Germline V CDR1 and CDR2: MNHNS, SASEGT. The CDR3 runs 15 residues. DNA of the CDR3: TGTGCCAGCAGTATTACAGGGGGCTGGGGCACTGAAGCTTTCTTT. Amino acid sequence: CASSITGGWGTEAFF.

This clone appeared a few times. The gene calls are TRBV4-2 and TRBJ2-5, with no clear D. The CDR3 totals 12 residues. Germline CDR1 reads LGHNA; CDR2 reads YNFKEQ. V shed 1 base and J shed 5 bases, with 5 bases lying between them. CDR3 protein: CASSQVRETQYF. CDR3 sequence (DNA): TGTGCCAGCAGCCAAGTCCGGGAGACCCAGTACTTC.

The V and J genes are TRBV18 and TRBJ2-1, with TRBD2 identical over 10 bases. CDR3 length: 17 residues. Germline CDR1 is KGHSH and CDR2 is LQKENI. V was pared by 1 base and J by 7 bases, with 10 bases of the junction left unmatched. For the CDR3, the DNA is TGTGCCAGCTCACCACAAATGGAGCTAGCGGGGGCAAATGAGCAGTTCTTC. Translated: CASSPQMELAGANEQFF.

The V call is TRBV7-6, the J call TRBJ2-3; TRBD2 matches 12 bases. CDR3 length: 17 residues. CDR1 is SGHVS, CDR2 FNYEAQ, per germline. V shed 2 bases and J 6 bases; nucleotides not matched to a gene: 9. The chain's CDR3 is CASSLRLAGAFGDTQYF. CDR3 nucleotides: TGTGCCAGCAGCTTAAGACTAGCGGGGGCCTTTGGGGATACGCAGTATTTT.

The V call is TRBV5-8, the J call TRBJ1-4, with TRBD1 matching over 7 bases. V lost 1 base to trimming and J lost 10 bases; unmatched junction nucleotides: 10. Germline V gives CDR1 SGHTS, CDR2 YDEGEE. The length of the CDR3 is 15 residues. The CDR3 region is CASSLRTGVSGKLFF. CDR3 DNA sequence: TGTGCCAGCAGCTTGCGCACAGGGGTGTCTGGAAAACTGTTTTTT.

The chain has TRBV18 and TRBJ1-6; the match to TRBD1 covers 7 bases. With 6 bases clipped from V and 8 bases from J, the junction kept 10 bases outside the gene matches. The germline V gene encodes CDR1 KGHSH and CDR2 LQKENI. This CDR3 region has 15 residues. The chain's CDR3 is CASSLNRGEDSPLHF. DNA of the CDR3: TGTGCCAGCTCCCTAAACAGGGGAGAGGATTCACCCCTCCACTTT. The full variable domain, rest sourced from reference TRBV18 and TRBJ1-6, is NAGVMQNPRHLVRRRGQEARLRCSPMKGHSHVYWYRQLPEEGLKFMVYLQKENIIDESGMPKERFSAEFPKEGPSILRIQQVVRGDSAAYFCASSLNRGEDSPLHFGNGTRLTVT.

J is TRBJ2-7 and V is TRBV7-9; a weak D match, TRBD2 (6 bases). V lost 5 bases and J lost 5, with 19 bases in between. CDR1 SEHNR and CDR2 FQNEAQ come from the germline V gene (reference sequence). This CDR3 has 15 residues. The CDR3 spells CASSPEWGERNEQYF. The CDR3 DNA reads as TGTGCCAGCAGCCCCGAATGGGGGGAAAGGAACGAGCAGTACTTC.